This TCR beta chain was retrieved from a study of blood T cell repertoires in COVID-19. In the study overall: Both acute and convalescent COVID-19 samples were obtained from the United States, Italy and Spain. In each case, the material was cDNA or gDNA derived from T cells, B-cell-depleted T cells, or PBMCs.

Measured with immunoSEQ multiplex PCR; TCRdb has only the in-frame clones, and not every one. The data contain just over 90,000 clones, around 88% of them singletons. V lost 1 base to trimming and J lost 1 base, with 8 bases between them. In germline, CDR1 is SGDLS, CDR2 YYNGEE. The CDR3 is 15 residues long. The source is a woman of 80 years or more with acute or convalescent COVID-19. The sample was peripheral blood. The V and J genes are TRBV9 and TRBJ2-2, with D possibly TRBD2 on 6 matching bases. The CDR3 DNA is TGTGCCAGCAGCGTAACCGGGGGGAACACCGGGGAGCTGTTTTTT. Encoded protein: CASSVTGGNTGELFF. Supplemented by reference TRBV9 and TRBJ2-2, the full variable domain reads DSGVTQTPKHLITATGQRVTLRCSPRSGDLSVYWYQQSLDQGLQFLIQYYNGEERAKGNILERFSAQQFPDLHSELNLSSLELGDSALYFCASSVTGGNTGELFFGEGSRLTVL.